These T cell receptor beta chains were read from a single sample in a study of T-cell reconstitution after alpha-beta-depleted transplantation in children. TCRdb used MiXCR to reprocess the PCR reads, holding one entry per CDR3 protein. In the table there are roughly 670,000 distinct CDR3 sequences, 10% to 15% of which are singletons. The sequences come from PBMCs, collected before TCRalphabeta/CD19-depleted stem cell transplant. These receptors were obtained from a girl aged 2 to 10 with congenital amegakaryocytic thrombocytopenia, due to receive a stem cell transplant. CDR3s include the opening cysteine and the closing phenylalanine or tryptophan. A D gene is named only where the DNA matches it firmly. Rows may omit the clone size; those that give it use once, few, many or a size class.

D gene	clone size	J gene	V gene	CDR3 DNA	CDR3 protein
NA	many	TRBJ2-1	TRBV5-6	TGTGCCAGCAGCGTGACTAGGGGGCCTTACAGCGATGAGCAGTTCTTC	CASSVTRGPYSDEQFF
NA	many	TRBJ2-1	TRBV29-1	TGCAGCGTTGCTAGGTTTTCCTACAATGAGCAGTTCTTC	CSVARFSYNEQFF
NA	many	TRBJ2-1	TRBV4-2	TGTGCCAGCAGCCCAGACCGGCGGACCTTAAATGAGCAGTTCTTC	CASSPDRRTLNEQFF
NA	NA	TRBJ2-3	TRBV5-1	TGCGCCAGCAGCTTCAATGGACAGTACACAGATACGCAGTATTTT	CASSFNGQYTDTQYF
NA	many	TRBJ2-1	TRBV27	TGTGCCAGCAGTTATGACAGTCACCAGTACAATGAGCAGTTCTTC	CASSYDSHQYNEQFF
NA	NA	TRBJ1-4	TRBV12-3/TRBV12-4	TGTGCCAGCAGTTTCCGGCCGGGGGGGAGTGAAAAACTGTTTTTT	CASSFRPGGSEKLFF
NA	NA	TRBJ2-1	TRBV2	TGTGCCAGCAGGCGGGACGGCTCCAATGAGCAGTTCTTC	CASRRDGSNEQFF
NA	many	TRBJ2-1	TRBV29-1	TGCAGCGTTGAGGGGGCGAGGTCTCACAATGAGCAGTTCTTC	CSVEGARSHNEQFF
NA	few	TRBJ2-2	TRBV5-1	TGCGCCAGCAGCTACGCTAGCTCGAGCACCGGGGAGCTGTTTTTT	CASSYASSSTGELFF
TRBD1	many	TRBJ2-3	TRBV12-3/TRBV12-4	TGTGCCAGCAGTTTCGCACCAGGACAGGCCGGCACAGATACGCAGTATTTT	CASSFAPGQAGTDTQYF
TRBD2	NA	TRBJ2-1	TRBV12-3/TRBV12-4	TGTGCCAGCACCGGGACTAGCGGGAGGGCCCACTCTAATGAGCAGTTCTTC	CASTGTSGRAHSNEQFF
NA	NA	TRBJ2-7	TRBV14	TGTGCCAGCAGCCGTGGGCCGGACAGATTCTACGAGCAGTACTTC	CASSRGPDRFYEQYF
NA	few	TRBJ2-7	TRBV3-1	TGTGCCAGCAGCCAAGAGTTGGGGACGGATATTCCACTCGAGCAGTACTTC	CASSQELGTDIPLEQYF
TRBD2	few	TRBJ2-7	TRBV19	TGTGCCAGCGGACTAGCGGCGTCCTACGAGCAGTACTTC	CASGLAASYEQYF
NA	many	TRBJ2-7	TRBV5-1	TGCGCCAGCAGCTTGATAATAAAGAAGGACGAGCAGTACTTC	CASSLIIKKDEQYF
TRBD2	NA	TRBJ2-5	TRBV7-6	TGTGCCAGCAGCTTAGTAGGGCTAGCGGGAAACCAAGAGACCCAGTACTTC	CASSLVGLAGNQETQYF
NA	NA	TRBJ2-7	TRBV12-3/TRBV12-4	TGTGCCAGCAGAACGGCAGGAGCTTACGAGCAGTACTTC	CASRTAGAYEQYF
TRBD1	many	TRBJ2-1	TRBV20-1	TGCAGTGCTTCCGGGACAGGGACGTACAATGAGCAGTTCTTC	CSASGTGTYNEQFF
NA	few	TRBJ1-5	TRBV4-2	TGTGCCAGCAGCCGAGACATCAATCAGCCCCAGCATTTT	CASSRDINQPQHF
NA	many	TRBJ1-6	TRBV28	TGTGCCAGCAGCCTCCGGGACTCTGGGCGATATAATTCACCCCTCCACTTT	CASSLRDSGRYNSPLHF
NA	many	TRBJ2-7	TRBV28	TGTGCCAGCAGCTATGGGGTTAGTCGGTCCTACGAGCAGTACTTC	CASSYGVSRSYEQYF
NA	many	TRBJ2-5	TRBV20-1	TGCAGTGCTAGAGGAGGGGGGCAGGAGACACAGTACTTC	CSARGGGQETQYF
TRBD1	few	TRBJ1-1	TRBV7-3	TGTGCCAGCAGCTTTGACAGGGCCACTGAAGCTTTCTTT	CASSFDRATEAFF
NA	few	TRBJ2-5	TRBV12-3/TRBV12-4	TGTGCCAGCAGCCCGACGATAGTGGACGCTTCAGAGACCCAGTACTTC	CASSPTIVDASETQYF
NA	NA	TRBJ2-3	TRBV5-5	TGTGCCAGCAGCTGGGAAGGGTTAAGCACAGATACGCAGTATTTT	CASSWEGLSTDTQYF
NA	many	TRBJ2-1	TRBV5-1	TGCGCCAGCAGAGGGGAGGTAGCCTACAATGAGCAGTTCTTC	CASRGEVAYNEQFF